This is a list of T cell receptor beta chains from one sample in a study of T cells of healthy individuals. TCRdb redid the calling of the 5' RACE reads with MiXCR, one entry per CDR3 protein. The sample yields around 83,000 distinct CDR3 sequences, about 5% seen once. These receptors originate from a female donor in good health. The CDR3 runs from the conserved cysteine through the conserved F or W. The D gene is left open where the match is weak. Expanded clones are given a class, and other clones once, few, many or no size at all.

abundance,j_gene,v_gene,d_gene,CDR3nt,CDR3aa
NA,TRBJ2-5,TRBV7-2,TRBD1,TGTGCCAGCAGCTTAGAAGTGACAGGGTTGAGGGAGACCCAGTACTTC,CASSLEVTGLRETQYF
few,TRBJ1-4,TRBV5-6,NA,TGTGCCAGCAGCTTATACAGGGCAACTAATGAAAAACTGTTTTTT,CASSLYRATNEKLFF
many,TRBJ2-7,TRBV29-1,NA,TGCAGCGCCGCTATCGTCCTGAGCTCCTACGAGCAGTACTTC,CSAAIVLSSYEQYF
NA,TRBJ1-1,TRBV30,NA,TGTGCCTGGAGAAGAGCCGTGAACACTGAAGCTTTCTTT,CAWRRAVNTEAFF
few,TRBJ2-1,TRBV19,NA,TGTGCCAGTAGTGTAACCGGGACCCACAATGAGCAGTTCTTC,CASSVTGTHNEQFF
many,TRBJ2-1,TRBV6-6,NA,TGTGCCAGCAGTTCCCCCCAAGGAGCAGACAATGAGCAGTTCTTC,CASSSPQGADNEQFF
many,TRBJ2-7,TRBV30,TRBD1,TGTGCCTGGAGTACTGGACCCGGGACAGGCGTCTACGAGCAGTACTTC,CAWSTGPGTGVYEQYF
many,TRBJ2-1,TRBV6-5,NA,TGTGCCAGCAGTTACTCCCCGGGACAATACAATGAGCAGTTCTTC,CASSYSPGQYNEQFF
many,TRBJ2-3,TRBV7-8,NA,TGTGCCAGCAGCTTAGTGGGTTTGGATACGCAGTATTTT,CASSLVGLDTQYF
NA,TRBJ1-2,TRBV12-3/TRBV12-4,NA,TGTGCCAGCATCTTGGGAGGATTGCAGCGTGGCTACACCTTC,CASILGGLQRGYTF
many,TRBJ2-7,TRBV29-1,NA,TGCAGCGTTGAGTGGGCAAAGGGTAGGGCCTACGAGCAGTACTTC,CSVEWAKGRAYEQYF
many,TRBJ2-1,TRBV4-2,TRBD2,TGTGCCAGCAGCCAAGTACTAGCGGGAGTACGGAACAATGAGCAGTTCTTC,CASSQVLAGVRNNEQFF
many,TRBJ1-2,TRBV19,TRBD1,TGTGCCAGTATGGGTCCGGGACAGGGGAACTATGGCTACACCTTC,CASMGPGQGNYGYTF
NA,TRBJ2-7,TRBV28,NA,TGTGCCAGCAGTTCAACGCACGGGAGTAGCCGCTCCTACGAGCAGTACTTC,CASSSTHGSSRSYEQYF
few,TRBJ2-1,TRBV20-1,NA,TGCAGTGCTAGGAGCCCCGTTCCGGGTCCTTCGGACAATGAGCAGTTCTTC,CSARSPVPGPSDNEQFF
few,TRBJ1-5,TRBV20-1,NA,TGCAGTGCGCTTCATGGGGGCAGCAATCAGCCCCAGCATTTT,CSALHGGSNQPQHF
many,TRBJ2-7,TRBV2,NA,TGTGCCAGCAGTGAGAACAGAATAGAAACCTACGAGCAGTACTTC,CASSENRIETYEQYF
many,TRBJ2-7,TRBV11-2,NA,TGTGCCAACGTCGGTAGATGGGGCCGCGAGCAGTACTTC,CANVGRWGREQYF
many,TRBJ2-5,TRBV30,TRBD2,TGTGCCTGGGGTATAGGGGGACTAGCGGGAGGTATTGAGACCCAGTACTTC,CAWGIGGLAGGIETQYF
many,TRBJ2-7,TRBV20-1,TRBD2,TGCAGTGCCACCGGGACTAGCGGGATTACCTACGAGCAGTACTTC,CSATGTSGITYEQYF
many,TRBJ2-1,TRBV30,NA,TGTGCCTGGAGTGTACGACCTAGCGCCAGCTCCTACAATGAGCAGTTCTTC,CAWSVRPSASSYNEQFF
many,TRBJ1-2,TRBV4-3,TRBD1,TGCGCCAGCAGCCAAGAGTTGCAGGGGGCCTATGGCTACACCTTC,CASSQELQGAYGYTF
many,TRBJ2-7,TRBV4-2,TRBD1,TGTGCCAGCAGCCAAGAGTGGACAGGGGGGCGCGAGCAGTACTTC,CASSQEWTGGREQYF
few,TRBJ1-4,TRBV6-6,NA,TGTGCCAGCAGTTACATAGGTCGTGATGAAAAACTGTTTTTT,CASSYIGRDEKLFF
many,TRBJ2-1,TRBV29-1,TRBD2,TGCAGCGTTGAAACACTAGCGGGATACAATGAGCAGTTCTTC,CSVETLAGYNEQFF
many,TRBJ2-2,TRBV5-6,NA,TGTGCCAGCAGCTCCTTCCGGAAGCCCACCGGGGAGCTGTTTTTT,CASSSFRKPTGELFF
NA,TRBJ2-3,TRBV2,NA,TGTGCCAGCCTTCCCAGGGGGGAATCGGATACGCAGTATTTT,CASLPRGESDTQYF
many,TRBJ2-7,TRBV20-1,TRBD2,TGCAGTGCCCTAGCGGGAGAGAACTACGAGCAGTACTTC,CSALAGENYEQYF
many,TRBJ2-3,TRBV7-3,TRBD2,TGTGCCAGCAGCTTCACTAGCGGGAACCCAGATACGCAGTATTTT,CASSFTSGNPDTQYF
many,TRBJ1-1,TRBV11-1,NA,TGTGCCAGCAGCTTCTCAGGCACTGAAGCTTTCTTT,CASSFSGTEAFF
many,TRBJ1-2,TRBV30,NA,TGTGGGTTCCGGGCAGGAGATAACTATGGCTACACCTTC,CGFRAGDNYGYTF
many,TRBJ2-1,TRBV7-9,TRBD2,TGTGCCAGCAGCCCCCCGACTAGCGGTAGCTCCTACAATGAGCAGTTCTTC,CASSPPTSGSSYNEQFF
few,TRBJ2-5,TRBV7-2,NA,TGTGCCAGCAGCTTAGGGGCAGGGACGGGAATAGAGACCCAGTACTTC,CASSLGAGTGIETQYF